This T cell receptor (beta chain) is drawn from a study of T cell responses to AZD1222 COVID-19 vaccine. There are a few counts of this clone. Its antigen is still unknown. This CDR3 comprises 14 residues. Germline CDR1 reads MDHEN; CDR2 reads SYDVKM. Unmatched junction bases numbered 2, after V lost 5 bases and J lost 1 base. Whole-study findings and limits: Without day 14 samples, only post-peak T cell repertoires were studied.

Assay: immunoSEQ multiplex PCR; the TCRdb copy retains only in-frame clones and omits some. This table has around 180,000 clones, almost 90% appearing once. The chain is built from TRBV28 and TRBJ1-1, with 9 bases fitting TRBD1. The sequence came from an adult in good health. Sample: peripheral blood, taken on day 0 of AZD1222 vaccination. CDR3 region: CASSPGQGNTEAFF. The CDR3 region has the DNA TGTGCCAGCAGTCCGGGACAGGGGAACACTGAAGCTTTCTTT.